These T cell receptor beta chains were read from a single sample in a study of cytomegalovirus exposure and HLA in healthy donors. Assay: immunoSEQ multiplex PCR; the TCRdb copy retains only in-frame clones and omits some. Altogether 70,000 to 95,000 clones are present, almost 85% being singletons, with the ten largest covering around 5.6%. Sequencing was done on a sample of PBMCs. These TCRs come from a young woman in good health and CMV-seropositive. The CDR3 runs from the conserved cysteine through the conserved F or W. Clone size appears in some rows only: once, few, many, or a class for an expanded clone.

size	J	V	CDR3
-	TRBJ2-7	TRBV6-1	CASSEAWRSYEQYF
-	TRBJ2-7	TRBV7-8	CASSLGPHEQYF
-	TRBJ2-7	TRBV27	CASSLIAGSAYEQYF
-	TRBJ2-3	TRBV4-2	CASSQGYSGGTDTQYF
-	TRBJ2-7	TRBV7-8	CASSPPGGSSYEQYF
-	TRBJ2-7	TRBV7-9	CASSFNSRAGSYEQYF
-	TRBJ1-4	TRBV6-1	CASSPATGYEKLFF
-	TRBJ1-1	TRBV4-1	CASSHPTGTGLDEAFF
-	TRBJ2-3	TRBV4-2	CASSPTRQGPRDTQYF
-	TRBJ1-2	TRBV9	CASVSGNYGYTF
-	TRBJ2-7	TRBV5-8	CANTDGVLYEQYF
-	TRBJ2-5	TRBV5-4	CASSLGQVQETQYF
-	TRBJ2-5	TRBV25-1	CASSEARETQYF
-	TRBJ2-4	TRBV7-9	CASSQTSGGTLAGNIQYF
-	TRBJ2-2	TRBV4-1	CASSQDSSPGELFF
-	TRBJ2-3	TRBV2	CASHWDSSTDTQYF
-	TRBJ2-1	TRBV28	CASRQGTSGRSGSYNEQFF
-	TRBJ2-3	TRBV29-1	CSVEDLVTGRTDTQYF
-	TRBJ2-1	TRBV27	CASSFGLAGINEQFF
few	TRBJ2-1	TRBV7-9	CASNRRDNEQFF
-	TRBJ2-3	TRBV2	CASINSGMSTDTQYF
-	TRBJ2-7	TRBV7-9	CASSLVGGFITGEQYF
-	TRBJ1-4	TRBV10-2	CASSESEQGNEKLFF
few	TRBJ1-5	TRBV6-1	CASSEHFLQPQHF
few	TRBJ1-1	TRBV6-5	CASSRNLDTEAFF
few	TRBJ1-1	TRBV19	CAGATENTEAFF
-	TRBJ2-1	TRBV7-9	CASSQGLSQVNEQFF
-	TRBJ1-2	TRBV5-1	CASSQTANYTF
-	TRBJ1-5	TRBV5-6	CASSTGGFQPQHF
-	TRBJ2-1	TRBV28	CASSPLVRNEQFF
-	TRBJ2-1	TRBV5-1	CASSMSGSSYNEQFF
-	TRBJ2-1	TRBV15	CATSRGLAGGPDNEQFF
-	TRBJ2-1	TRBV5-1	CASSPSPGQGSYNEQFF
-	TRBJ2-3	TRBV10-2	CASSGTSGTDTQYF